The 24 T cell receptor beta chains below come from one sample, sequenced in a study of neurological immune-mediated disorders. Time point denoted: technical triplicate 1. From the 5' RACE reads, TCRdb called clonotypes with MiXCR, one entry per CDR3 protein. The sample consists of around 37,000 distinct CDR3 sequences, approximately 10% of them appearing once. Sequencing was performed on PBMCs. Every receptor here comes from a man in his fifties or sixties with HTLV-1-associated myelopathy (HAM/TSP).

This clonotype was counted at least ten times. This chain connects TRBV5-1 to TRBJ2-7; 9 bases line up with TRBD1. This CDR3 has 13 amino acids. Per the germline V gene, CDR1 is SGHRS and CDR2 is YFSETQ. V lost 5 bases, J lost 6 bases, and 6 bases stayed unmatched. This CDR3 is CASSGDRVSEQYF. The CDR3 bases are TGCGCCAGCAGTGGGGACAGGGTAAGCGAGCAGTACTTC.

This clonotype was seen ten or more times. The J gene is TRBJ2-5, the V gene TRBV20-1; D is possibly TRBD1 (5 bases). V gave up 2 bases and J gave up 5 bases, with 9 bases separating them. The CDR3 contains 12 residues. Germline loops: CDR1 DFQATT, CDR2 SNEGSKA (reference sequence). DNA for the CDR3: TGCAGTGCTAGAATAGGGGCCGAGACCCAGTACTTC. This encodes CSARIGAETQYF.

Ten or more counts support this clonotype. The rearrangement joins TRBV5-1 to TRBJ2-7; a weak D match, TRBD2 (5 bases). This CDR3 has 15 amino acids. Germline loops: CDR1 SGHRS, CDR2 YFSETQ. V lost 0 bases to trimming and J lost 0 bases, with 10 bases between them. DNA of the CDR3: TGCGCCAGCAGCTTGGAGCCGGGGTCCTCCTACGAGCAGTACTTC. Translated: CASSLEPGSSYEQYF.

This clonotype was seen many times. V gene TRBV7-2 combines with J gene TRBJ1-3, with a weak D call TRBD1 (5 bases). V gave up 4 bases and J gave up 1 base, with 11 bases separating them. This CDR3 has 15 residues. Germline V gives CDR1 SGHTA, CDR2 FQGNSA. The CDR3 protein is CASSSFRGSGNTIYF. The CDR3 DNA sequence: TGTGCCAGCAGCTCCTTTAGGGGATCTGGAAACACCATATATTTT.

This clonotype was recorded many times. One end of the junction fails to match germline, which may point to a read error. V is TRBV6-2 or TRBV6-3 and J is TRBJ1-2; the D is unclear. Looked up from germline, CDR1 is MNHEY and CDR2 is SVGEGT. The CDR3 length is 17 residues. CDR3 in amino acids: CVSSSNVASRFWDGYTF. The CDR3 nucleotides read TGTGTCAGCAGTAGTAACGTTGCTTCCCGTTTTTGGGATGGCTACACCTTC.

This clonotype showed up many times. This chain links TRBV27 with TRBJ1-2, with D hard to call. Deletions cut 5 bases from V and 2 bases from J, with 15 bases between. The CDR3 spans 15 residues. CDR1 and CDR2 from the germline V gene are MNHEY and SMNVEV (reference sequence). Written as DNA, the CDR3 is TGTGCCAGCAGTCCCTACCTCGGCCAAAACTATGGCTACACCTTC. This encodes CASSPYLGQNYGYTF.

As concerns this clonotype: A much larger clonotype is one base distant, so this may be a read error. CDR3 residues: CASSIALTNYGYTF. The CDR3 DNA reads as TGTGCCAGCAGCATCGCTCTGACTAACTATGGCTACACCTTC. This chain links TRBV3-1 with TRBJ1-2; D gene ambiguous. This CDR3 comprises 14 residues. Looked up from germline, CDR1 is LGHDT and CDR2 is YNNKEL (reference sequence). Trimming removed 5 bases at V and 0 bases at J, with 10 bases between.

This clonotype ranks as medium-sized. The chain employs TRBV24-1 and TRBJ2-5, with D perhaps matching TRBD2 (6 bases). The CDR3 is 14 amino acids. The germline V gene encodes CDR1 KGHDR and CDR2 SFDVKD. Trimming stripped 3 bases from V and 3 bases from J, with 10 bases between. CDR3 sequence reads: CATSDPWREETQYF. The CDR3 DNA is TGTGCCACCAGTGATCCCTGGAGGGAAGAGACCCAGTACTTC.

This clonotype was recorded at least ten times. V and J are TRBV20-1 and TRBJ2-7; 7 bases map to TRBD2. Germline V gene sequence: CDR1 DFQATT, CDR2 SNEGSKA (reference sequence). V was clipped by 0 bases and J by 3 bases; unmatched bases: 8. The CDR3 contains 15 residues. Written as DNA, the CDR3 is TGCAGTGCTAGAGATCATAAGCGGGGTCTCTACGAGCAGTACTTC. Its protein is CSARDHKRGLYEQYF.

This clonotype came up many times. The gene calls are TRBV20-1 and TRBJ2-3, with D perhaps matching TRBD2 (6 bases). Germline loops: CDR1 DFQATT, CDR2 SNEGSKA (reference sequence). There are 11 residues in the CDR3. V was pared by 5 bases and J by 7 bases, with 10 bases between. The CDR3 nucleotides are TGCAGTGCTGGTAGCGGATATACGCAGTATTTT. This encodes CSAGSGYTQYF.

This clonotype was seen at least ten times. The chain is built from TRBV7-9 and TRBJ1-6, with 8 bases matching TRBD1. Trimming took 3 bases from V and 7 from J; bases not matched to a gene: 8. The CDR3 runs to 16 residues. CDR1 is SEHNR and CDR2 is FQNEAQ in the germline V gene (reference sequence). The CDR3 sequence is CASSFGQGARNSPLHF. In nucleotides, the CDR3 is TGTGCCAGCAGCTTCGGCCAGGGGGCAAGGAATTCACCCCTCCACTTT.

This clonotype showed up many times. This chain connects TRBV3-1 to TRBJ2-7; 8 nucleotides align to TRBD2. The germline gives CDR1 LGHDT, CDR2 YNNKEL (reference sequence). The CDR3 is 16 residues long. Trimming took 3 bases from V and 0 from J; bases not matched to a gene: 7. CDR3 region: CASSHPPGTSSYEQYF. The DNA of the CDR3 is TGTGCCAGCAGCCATCCTCCCGGGACTAGCTCCTACGAGCAGTACTTC.

This clonotype was found many times. The rearrangement joins TRBV5-1 to TRBJ2-5; D may match TRBD1 or TRBD2 (5 bases each). The CDR3 sequence is 14 residues long. V lost 4 bases to trimming and J lost 0 bases, with 10 bases between them. From germline, CDR1 is SGHRS and CDR2 YFSETQ. CDR3 sequence (DNA): TGCGCCAGCAGCCCAGGGACGAACCAAGAGACCCAGTACTTC. Residues: CASSPGTNQETQYF.

This clonotype occurred many times. V and J are TRBV3-1 and TRBJ2-4; TRBD1 is a possible D gene (6 bases). V was clipped by 4 bases and J by 6 bases, with 10 bases between them. The CDR3 has 13 amino acids. Germline-derived CDR1 and CDR2 are LGHDT and YNNKEL (reference sequence). This CDR3 reads CASSPDSRNIQYF. CDR3 nucleotides: TGTGCCAGCAGCCCGGACAGTCGAAACATTCAGTACTTC.

Remarks on this clonotype: A much bigger clone sits one base away, suggesting this may be a read error. This chain links TRBV5-1 with TRBJ2-1, with 7 bases matching TRBD2. CDR1 and CDR2 (germline): SGHRS, YFSETQ. CDR3 length equals 15 residues. In nucleotides, the CDR3 is TGCGCCAGAAGCTTAGGAGCGGGATCGGAAAATGAGCAGTTCTTC. The encoded protein is CARSLGAGSENEQFF.

This clonotype has a count of ten or more. The genes are TRBV20-1 and TRBJ1-5; tentative D call: TRBD1 (5 bases). Germline CDR1 is DFQATT and CDR2 is SNEGSKA (reference sequence). The CDR3 is 13 residues long. Trimming shortened V by 6 bases and J by 5 bases, and 14 bases separated the two germline ends. CDR3: CSARDSIDQPQHF. In DNA form, the CDR3 reads TGCAGTGCCCGAGACAGTATAGATCAGCCCCAGCATTTT.

The V and J genes are TRBV4-1 and TRBJ1-2, with D uncertain. Germline values: CDR1 MGHRA, CDR2 YSYEKL. V shed 0 bases and J shed 8 bases, with 16 bases lying between them. The CDR3 has 15 amino acids. CDR3 sequence: CASSQEFDSGTGYTF. DNA for the CDR3: TGCGCCAGCAGCCAAGAATTTGACTCAGGAACAGGCTACACCTTC.

This clonotype was found a few times. The chain has TRBV11-2 and TRBJ2-1; D gene unclear. Trimming removed 0 bases from V and 7 bases from J, with 7 bases in between. The germline CDR1 and CDR2 sequences are SGHAT and FQNNGV. The CDR3 extends over 13 amino acids. The CDR3 loop reads CASSLDLLNEQFF. The CDR3 nucleotides are TGTGCCAGCAGCTTAGATCTATTAAATGAGCAGTTCTTC.

This clonotype is classed as medium-sized (0.01 to 0.1%). V gene TRBV5-1 combines with J gene TRBJ2-1, with TRBD2 as a possible D gene (5 bases). This CDR3 contains 13 residues. V lost 7 bases and J 6 bases, leaving 14 bases between the germline ends. The V gene's germline CDR1 is SGHRS and CDR2 YFSETQ. CDR3 protein: CASGVQDSNEQFF. CDR3 coding DNA: TGCGCCAGCGGTGTCCAGGACTCCAATGAGCAGTTCTTC.

The table lists this clonotype with many counts. V usage is TRBV7-6 and J usage is TRBJ2-1; 10 nucleotides line up with TRBD2. CDR3 length: 15 amino acids. V lost 7 bases, J lost 6 bases, and 9 bases stayed unmatched. Germline assignment: CDR1 SGHVS and CDR2 FNYEAQ. The CDR3 sequence: CASTPKSGRGNEQFF. The CDR3 DNA reads as TGTGCCAGCACCCCCAAGAGCGGGAGGGGCAATGAGCAGTTCTTC.

Ten or more counts support this clonotype. The V and J genes are TRBV5-1 and TRBJ2-5, with D perhaps TRBD1 (5 bases). The V end lost 0 bases, the J end lost 5 bases, and 14 bases lay between the germline ends. Germline loops: CDR1 SGHRS, CDR2 YFSETQ. The CDR3 loop spans 15 amino acids. CDR3: CASSLDPGNEETQYF. As DNA, the CDR3 is TGCGCCAGCAGCTTGGATCCAGGGAATGAGGAGACCCAGTACTTC.

In its sample, this clonotype was seen many times. V gene TRBV5-1 combines with J gene TRBJ2-7; 7 bases align to TRBD1. CDR1 and CDR2 (germline): SGHRS, YFSETQ. V dropped 3 bases and J dropped 3; count of bases not matched to a gene: 3. There are 13 residues in the CDR3. The CDR3 DNA sequence: TGCGCCAGCAGCTATAGGACAGGCTACGAGCAGTACTTC. Encoded protein: CASSYRTGYEQYF.

This clonotype was detected many times. This chain uses TRBV19 with TRBJ1-4, with D uncertain. The CDR3 is made up of 13 amino acids. Germline V CDR1 and CDR2: LNHDA, SQIVND (reference sequence). The V end was cut by 0 bases, the J end by 8 bases, with 7 bases between. CDR3 nucleotides: TGTGCCAGTAGTATAGAAGGAAAAGAAAAACTGTTTTTT. As protein: CASSIEGKEKLFF.

This clonotype has just a few counts. The CDR3 bases are TGTGCCAGCACCAAGTCCAGGAACACTGAAGCTTTCTTT. This translates into CASTKSRNTEAFF. The V and J genes are TRBV7-8 and TRBJ1-1; D is unresolved. V was trimmed by 7 bases and J by 1 base, leaving 10 bases between them. The CDR3 contains 13 residues. Germline loops: CDR1 SGHVS, CDR2 FQNEAQ.